A selection of T cell receptor beta chains follows, all from one sample in a study of blood T cells in healthy people across ages. A single record per CDR3 protein comes from TCRdb applying MiXCR to the 5' RACE reads. Of roughly 720,000 distinct CDR3 sequences in the sample, 53% were seen once. Sequencing input: blood. These receptors originate from a man at least 80 years old in good health. Each CDR3 is given with its conserved first and last residue. A D gene is named only where the DNA matches it firmly. Size tells how often a clone was seen (once, few, many) or the class of an expanded clone, and some rows leave it out.

v_gene	abundance	len	j_gene	d_gene	CDR3aa	CDR3nt
TRBV14	NA	13	TRBJ2-1	NA	CASSQDARGEQFF	TGTGCCAGCAGCCAAGATGCGCGGGGTGAGCAGTTCTTC
TRBV24-1	NA	15	TRBJ2-3	NA	CATSDLVDRPPVQYF	TGTGCCACCAGTGATTTGGTGGACAGACCCCCTGTGCAGTATTTT
TRBV29-1	NA	15	TRBJ2-7	NA	CGVGGLGGGKDEQYF	TGCGGCGTTGGGGGTTTAGGGGGGGGCAAGGACGAGCAGTACTTC
TRBV4-1	NA	13	TRBJ2-7	NA	CTSSRNLYYEQYF	TGCACCAGCAGCCGCAATCTATACTACGAGCAGTACTTC
TRBV5-4	NA	15	TRBJ2-1	NA	CASSLGGNVYNEQFF	TGTGCCAGCAGCTTGGGCGGGAACGTCTACAATGAGCAGTTCTTC
TRBV2	NA	17	TRBJ2-5	NA	CASSEAVGGLSLREQYF	TGTGCCAGCAGTGAAGCCGTGGGGGGGCTATCCTTAAGGGAGCAGTACTTC
TRBV20-1	NA	12	TRBJ2-4	TRBD2	CSARTSGSAQYF	TGCAGTGCTCGGACTAGCGGGAGTGCGCAGTACTTC
TRBV28	once	12	TRBJ2-4	NA	CATGPPANIQYF	TGTGCCACCGGGCCCCCTGCAAACATTCAGTACTTC
TRBV5-1	NA	18	TRBJ1-1	NA	CASSLPGGLDRLNTEAFF	TGCGCCAGCAGCCTACCCGGGGGGCTGGACAGATTGAACACTGAAGCTTTCTTT
TRBV6-5	NA	16	TRBJ2-4	NA	CASSYSTTGGGNIQYF	TGTGCCAGCAGTTACTCGACTACAGGGGGGGGAAACATTCAGTACTTC
TRBV3-1	few	18	TRBJ2-1	NA	CASSQGIDYSRPYNEQFF	TGTGCCAGCAGCCAAGGCATCGATTACAGCAGGCCATACAATGAGCAGTTCTTC
TRBV12-3/TRBV12-4	NA	15	TRBJ2-1	NA	CASSTRGRMDNEQFF	TGTGCCAGCAGTACCAGGGGCCGAATGGACAATGAGCAGTTCTTC
TRBV20-1	once	13	TRBJ1-2	NA	CSASVGRGGGYTF	TGCAGTGCTAGTGTGGGGCGGGGAGGTGGCTACACCTTC
TRBV29-1	few	14	TRBJ2-7	NA	CSVALRFGVYEQYF	TGCAGCGTTGCATTACGGTTCGGGGTATACGAGCAGTACTTC
TRBV10-1	once	16	TRBJ2-1	TRBD2	CASSERLAGGFNEQFF	TGCGCCAGCAGTGAGCGGCTAGCGGGAGGTTTTAATGAGCAGTTCTTC
TRBV5-1	NA	14	TRBJ2-1	NA	CASSLLPRDNEQFF	TGCGCCAGCAGCTTGCTCCCGCGGGACAATGAGCAGTTCTTC
TRBV5-5	NA	15	TRBJ1-5	NA	CASSYGGDSNQPQHF	TGTGCCAGCTCATACGGTGGGGATAGCAATCAGCCCCAGCATTTT
TRBV7-3	NA	15	TRBJ2-3	NA	CASSLMPLEGDTQYF	TGTGCCAGCAGCTTAATGCCTTTAGAGGGAGATACGCAGTATTTT
TRBV7-2	NA	15	TRBJ1-2	TRBD1	CASSWDREANYGYTF	TGTGCCAGCAGCTGGGACAGGGAGGCTAACTATGGCTACACCTTC
TRBV25-1	NA	17	TRBJ2-1	TRBD2	CASSRSGTSGSYNEQFF	TGTGCCAGCAGTAGATCCGGGACTAGCGGGAGCTACAATGAGCAGTTCTTC
TRBV27	NA	15	TRBJ2-4	NA	CASILSEVRSGEQYF	TGTGCCAGCATTTTATCGGAGGTGAGGTCCGGCGAACAGTACTTC
TRBV7-2	NA	14	TRBJ2-2	TRBD1	CASSIQGAAGELFF	TGTGCCAGCAGCATACAGGGGGCGGCCGGGGAGCTGTTTTTT
TRBV20-1	NA	14	TRBJ2-1	NA	CSARDRRKNNEQFF	TGCAGTGCTAGAGACCGCAGGAAAAACAATGAGCAGTTCTTC
TRBV11-1	NA	15	TRBJ2-7	NA	CASSLAGKSSYEQYF	TGTGCCAGCAGCTTAGCGGGCAAGAGCTCCTACGAGCAGTACTTC
TRBV20-1	NA	13	TRBJ2-7	TRBD2	CSAKREGLYEQYF	TGCAGTGCTAAGCGGGAGGGTCTTTATGAGCAGTACTTC
TRBV7-2	NA	13	TRBJ2-3	NA	CASSLGSTETQYF	TGTGCCAGCAGCTTGGGTAGCACAGAGACGCAGTATTTT
TRBV3-1	NA	15	TRBJ1-2	TRBD1	CASSRMDRGVYGYTF	TGTGCCAGCAGCCGCATGGACAGGGGAGTCTATGGCTACACCTTC
TRBV12-3/TRBV12-4	NA	14	TRBJ1-2	NA	CASRPTGLGYGYTF	TGTGCCAGCAGGCCAACGGGGCTAGGGTATGGCTACACCTTC
TRBV5-6	few	13	TRBJ2-1	NA	CASSLVDRAEQFF	TGTGCCAGCAGCTTGGTCGACCGAGCTGAGCAGTTCTTC
TRBV3-1	NA	15	TRBJ2-1	TRBD2	CASSQASGACNEQFF	TGTGCCAGCAGCCAGGCTAGCGGGGCCTGCAATGAGCAGTTCTTC
TRBV11-2	NA	13	TRBJ2-3	NA	CASSPRENRDGYF	TGTGCCAGCAGCCCCCGGGAGAACAGAGACGGGTATTTT
TRBV10-3	NA	12	TRBJ2-7	NA	CAIGALSYEQYF	TGTGCCATCGGAGCGTTGTCGTACGAGCAGTACTTC
TRBV9	NA	17	TRBJ2-6	NA	CASSVANRPSGTNVLTF	TGTGCCAGCAGCGTAGCTAACAGGCCCTCTGGGACCAACGTCCTGACTTTC
TRBV6-2/TRBV6-3	few	13	TRBJ2-7	NA	CASRRGSSYEQYF	TGTGCCAGCAGAAGGGGTTCCTCCTACGAGCAGTACTTC
TRBV5-1	NA	17	TRBJ2-7	TRBD2	CASSLFGELAAFYEQYF	TGCGCCAGCAGCTTGTTCGGGGAACTAGCGGCCTTCTACGAGCAGTACTTC
TRBV20-1	NA	14	TRBJ2-5	TRBD2	CSARVAGEYNEQYF	TGCAGTGCTAGAGTAGCGGGAGAGTACAATGAGCAGTACTTC
TRBV5-1	few	17	TRBJ2-3	TRBD2	CASSIPGLAGSTDTQYF	TGCGCCAGCAGCATCCCGGGACTAGCGGGGAGCACAGATACGCAGTATTTT
TRBV3-1	NA	15	TRBJ1-4	NA	CASSQEAGVNEKLFF	TGCGCCAGCAGCCAAGAAGCCGGGGTTAATGAAAAACTGTTTTTT
TRBV18	NA	15	TRBJ2-1	NA	CASSPPKGGRNEQFF	TGTGCCAGCTCACCACCGAAAGGGGGTAGGAATGAGCAGTTCTTC
TRBV2	NA	14	TRBJ2-1	TRBD2	CAGMAGAGYNEQFF	TGTGCCGGGATGGCGGGAGCGGGCTACAATGAGCAGTTCTTC
TRBV27	NA	24	TRBJ2-1	NA	CASSSDRGYQPQHFGDGTQGEQFF	NA
TRBV20-1	few	14	TRBJ2-2	NA	CSASIQVTSGELFF	TGCAGTGCTAGTATTCAGGTTACCTCCGGGGAGCTGTTTTTT
TRBV10-3	NA	16	TRBJ2-6	NA	CAISERLLSGANVLTF	TGTGCCATCAGTGAGAGGCTCCTCTCTGGGGCCAACGTCCTGACTTTC
TRBV7-2	NA	16	TRBJ2-4	NA	CASSYGTLGDKNIQYF	TGTGCCAGCAGCTACGGGACATTGGGGGACAAAAACATTCAGTACTTC
TRBV28	NA	22	TRBJ2-1	TRBD1	CASSSLFPPGGKGQGAYNEQFF	TGTGCCAGCAGTTCCCTCTTTCCCCCGGGAGGAAAAGGACAGGGGGCCTACAATGAGCAGTTCTTC
TRBV7-8	NA	14	TRBJ1-1	NA	CASSLVFRNTEAFF	TGTGCCAGCAGCTTAGTTTTTCGAAACACTGAAGCTTTCTTT
TRBV20-1	once	15	TRBJ1-5	TRBD1	CSATRGRGYNQPQHF	TGCAGTGCGACAAGGGGGCGAGGTTACAATCAGCCCCAGCATTTT
TRBV20-1	NA	14	TRBJ1-2	TRBD1	CSARGTGRNYGYTF	TGCAGTGCTAGAGGGACAGGGAGGAACTATGGCTACACCTTC
TRBV5-6	once	14	TRBJ2-7	NA	CASSLTGTIYEQYF	TGTGCCAGCAGCTTGACAGGGACGATTTACGAGCAGTACTTC
TRBV27	few	14	TRBJ2-4	TRBD1	CASGSAGGAGIQYF	TGTGCCTCCGGGTCCGCAGGGGGCGCGGGCATTCAGTACTTC
TRBV3-1	NA	15	TRBJ1-2	TRBD1	CASSHQDRGRDGYTF	TGTGCCAGCAGCCACCAAGACAGGGGGCGGGATGGCTACACCTTC
TRBV5-4	NA	16	TRBJ2-5	TRBD2	CASSLVSSGKQETQYF	TGTGCCAGCAGCTTGGTGTCTAGCGGGAAACAAGAGACCCAGTACTTC
TRBV6-6	NA	13	TRBJ2-7	NA	CASTLRGWDEQYF	TGTGCCAGCACCCTAAGGGGGTGGGACGAGCAGTACTTC